This record looks at one TCR beta chain sequence and its context. Antigen unknown. This CDR3 comprises 13 residues. V was cut by 3 bases and J by 2 bases, with 7 bases left in between. Germline CDR1 and CDR2: MNHNS and SASEGT. Generated by immunoSEQ multiplex PCR, the TCRdb table keeps only in-frame clones and is missing some. The sample has around 49,000 clones, 78% seen once. The sample originates from a study of a mutant IDH1 vaccine in newly diagnosed glioma. Looking at the study overall: Treated individuals were approximately 60% male and approximately 40% female, averaging approximately 40 years of age.

Time point in this sample: week 5, during vaccination. The investigators gave 300 ug of mutant IDH1 20-mer peptide in each vaccine dose, together with topical imiquimod. Donor diagnoses consisted of new WHO grade 3 or 4 IDH1-mutant, ATRX-lost astrocytomas. This receptor was obtained from a man in his fifties with glioma. Sequences were derived from PBMCs, sampled from a glioma patient whose treatment included an IDH1 peptide vaccine. This chain connects TRBV6-1 to TRBJ1-2; the D is unclear. This chain's CDR3 is CASSEHSNYGYTF. The DNA for the CDR3 is TGTGCCAGCAGTGAGCACAGCAACTATGGCTACACCTTC.